A single sample gave rise to the 22 T cell receptor beta chains below, sequenced in a study of blood T cell repertoires in COVID-19. The protocol was immunoSEQ multiplex PCR, while the TCRdb copy is restricted to in-frame clones and leaves out a portion. The sample carries some 370,000 clones, roughly 90% recorded once. Input material: peripheral blood. Every receptor here comes from a man younger than 35 with active or convalescent COVID-19.

The rearrangement links TRBV28 to TRBJ2-7; possible D gene TRBD1, 6 bases. The ends were cut back, 6 bases at V and 8 bases at J, with 17 bases in the middle. CDR1 MDHEN and CDR2 SYDVKM come from the germline V gene. This CDR3 has 13 residues. The CDR3 sequence: CASRGAGSVKQYF. The CDR3, as DNA: TGTGCCAGCAGGGGGGCCGGGTCCGTGAAGCAGTACTTC.

This chain uses TRBV24-1 with TRBJ2-1; 9 bases match TRBD1. The J segment lost 5 bases and the V segment lost 1 base, leaving 8 bases of the junction unmatched. Looked up from germline, CDR1 is KGHDR and CDR2 is SFDVKD. The CDR3 sequence is 17 residues long. CDR3 loop: CATSDFSGQGWDNEQFF. As DNA, the CDR3 is TGTGCCACCAGTGATTTTTCGGGACAGGGTTGGGACAATGAGCAGTTCTTC.

The chain is built from TRBV5-4 and TRBJ2-7, with TRBD2 matching over 13 bases. The CDR3 totals 16 residues. V shed 4 bases and J 0 bases; nucleotides not matched to a gene: 4. The germline V gene has CDR1 SGHNT and CDR2 YYREEE (reference sequence). CDR3 nucleotide sequence: TGTGCCAGCAGCATGGGGACTAGCGGGGTCTCCTACGAGCAGTACTTC. Translation gives CASSMGTSGVSYEQYF.

The rearrangement joins TRBV12-3 or TRBV12-4 to TRBJ2-3; tentative D call: TRBD1 (5 bases). V was cut by 7 bases and J by 0 bases, with 5 bases left in between. The CDR3 contains 12 residues. CDR3 sequence: CASKGSTDTQYF. For the CDR3, the DNA is TGTGCCAGCAAGGGGAGCACAGATACGCAGTATTTT.

The V gene is TRBV4-2, the J gene TRBJ2-7; 11 nucleotides align to TRBD1. Per germline, CDR1 LGHNA and CDR2 YNFKEQ. The CDR3 is 14 amino acids. The V and J ends lost 4 bases and 4 bases, in that order; junction bases with no gene match: 3. CDR3 protein: CASSRGTGGYEQYF. The CDR3 nucleotides read TGTGCCAGCAGCCGGGGGACAGGGGGTTACGAGCAGTACTTC.

The CDR3 sequence: CASSGRQNTEAFF. Here the CDR3 DNA reads TGTGCCAGCAGTGGAAGACAGAACACTGAAGCTTTCTTT. This chain joins TRBV25-1 and TRBJ1-1, with no clear D. V shed 4 bases and J shed 1 base, with 7 bases lying between them. The CDR3 is made up of 13 amino acids. Per the germline V gene, CDR1 is MGHDK and CDR2 is SYGVNS.

This clone has just one count. The chain carries TRBV30 and TRBJ1-4, with TRBD1 matching 7 bases. With V trimmed by 2 bases and J by 7 bases, 4 bases remained unmatched. CDR1 GTSNPN and CDR2 SVGIG come from the germline V gene (reference sequence). This CDR3 is 13 amino acids long. CDR3 coding DNA: TGTGCCTGGAGTAGGGGGCAGATTGAAAAACTGTTTTTT. Its protein product is CAWSRGQIEKLFF.

V gene TRBV27 combines with J gene TRBJ1-4, with TRBD1 identical over 8 bases. V dropped 5 bases and J dropped 7; count of bases not matched to a gene: 12. The germline CDR1 and CDR2 sequences are MNHEY and SMNVEV (reference sequence). The CDR3 is 16 amino acids. CDR3 nucleotide sequence: TGTGCCAGCAGTCCCTTCCTTCAGGGGGCTTTTGAAAAACTGTTTTTT. Its translation: CASSPFLQGAFEKLFF. The whole variable domain, remainder taken from reference TRBV27 and TRBJ1-4, is EAQVTQNPRYLITVTGKKLTVTCSQNMNHEYMSWYRQDPGLGLRQIYYSMNVEVTDKGDVPEGYKVSRKEKRNFPLILESPSPNQTSLYFCASSPFLQGAFEKLFFGSGTQLSVL.

This chain joins TRBV27 and TRBJ2-7; tentatively, D is TRBD1 (6 bases). V was cut by 0 bases and J by 2 bases, with 11 bases left in between. Looked up from germline, CDR1 is MNHEY and CDR2 is SMNVEV (reference sequence). This CDR3 comprises 15 residues. The CDR3 is CASSLSGGRTYEQYF. The CDR3 coding sequence is TGTGCCAGCAGTTTATCAGGGGGAAGGACCTACGAGCAGTACTTC.

J is TRBJ2-3 and V is TRBV11-2; TRBD2 agrees at 9 bases. V was pared by 5 bases and J by 7 bases, with 19 bases of the junction left unmatched. Germline-derived CDR1 and CDR2 are SGHAT and FQNNGV. This CDR3 is 18 amino acids long. CDR3 sequence reads: CASSDKLMAGGDTNTQYF. As DNA, the CDR3 is TGTGCCAGCAGCGATAAACTTATGGCGGGGGGGGATACGAATACGCAGTATTTT. Full variable domain (rest looked up from reference TRBV11-2 and TRBJ2-3): EAGVAQSPRYKIIEKRQSVAFWCNPISGHATLYWYQQILGQGPKLLIQFQNNGVVDDSQLPKDRFSAERLKGVDSTLKIQPAKLEDSAVYLCASSDKLMAGGDTNTQYFGPGTRLTVL.

The chain has TRBV6-6 and TRBJ2-1; 9 nucleotides agree with TRBD2. The CDR3 length is 14 residues. The J segment lost 4 bases and the V segment lost 8 bases, leaving 6 bases of the junction unmatched. Per germline, CDR1 MNHNY and CDR2 SVGAGI (reference sequence). The CDR3 sequence: CASWRRGGYNEQFF. In nucleotides, the CDR3 is TGTGCCAGCTGGAGGCGGGGGGGTTACAATGAGCAGTTCTTC.

This chain joins TRBV15 and TRBJ2-3; possibly TRBD1 for D (6 bases). Per the germline V gene, CDR1 is LNHNV and CDR2 is YYDKDF (reference sequence). V was clipped by 11 bases and J by 2 bases, with 17 bases between them. This CDR3 contains 14 residues. CDR3 sequence: CAARKGVSTDTQYF. DNA for the CDR3: TGTGCCGCTCGGAAGGGGGTCTCCACAGATACGCAGTATTTT.

This rearrangement joins TRBV7-9 to TRBJ1-2, with 9 bases lining up with TRBD1. Germline V gene data show CDR1 as SEHNR and CDR2 as FQNEAQ (reference sequence). The CDR3 totals 16 residues. V lost 5 bases to trimming and J lost 6 bases; unmatched junction nucleotides: 13. The CDR3 nucleotides are TGTGCCAGCAGCACCCTGGCCCGGGACAGGGATCATGGCTACACCTTC. As protein: CASSTLARDRDHGYTF.

This chain uses TRBV6-4 with TRBJ2-3, with 11 positions matching TRBD2. Trimming took 6 bases from V and 3 from J; bases not matched to a gene: 5. CDR1 and CDR2 (germline): MRHNA, SNTAGT. The CDR3 covers 15 residues. The CDR3 reads CASSPSGRLTDTQYF. The CDR3, as DNA: TGTGCCAGCAGCCCTAGCGGGAGGTTGACAGATACGCAGTATTTT.

The chain combines TRBV7-3 with TRBJ2-5, with 8 nucleotides matching TRBD2. The V and J ends lost 2 bases and 5 bases, in that order; junction bases with no gene match: 7. The CDR3 contains 15 residues. Looked up from germline, CDR1 is SGHTA and CDR2 is FQGTGA. This chain's CDR3 is CASSLSAGGRETQYF. The CDR3 DNA sequence: TGTGCCAGCAGCTTATCGGCGGGGGGCCGGGAGACCCAGTACTTC. The full variable domain, its missing parts supplied by reference TRBV7-3 and TRBJ2-5, is GAGVSQTPSNKVTEKGKYVELRCDPISGHTALYWYRQSLGQGPEFLIYFQGTGAADDSGLPNDRFFAVRPEGSVSTLKIQRTERGDSAVYLCASSLSAGGRETQYFGPGTRLLVL.

The J gene is TRBJ2-3, the V gene TRBV6-4; TRBD2 matches 8 bases. CDR1 and CDR2 (germline): MRHNA, SNTAGT. CDR3 length equals 14 residues. J gave up 6 bases and V 4 bases, and 6 bases lay outside the gene matches. The DNA of the CDR3 is TGTGCCAGCAGTGTGGCGGGGGGCCGGGATACGCAGTATTTT. Translation gives CASSVAGGRDTQYF.

The chain links TRBV15 to TRBJ2-7; 11 nucleotides agree with TRBD1. There are 13 residues in the CDR3. Germline V CDR1 and CDR2: LNHNV, YYDKDF (reference sequence). With V trimmed by 8 bases and J by 6 bases, 6 bases remained unmatched. As DNA, the CDR3 is TGTGCCACCCGCGGACAGGGGGCCGCCGAGCAGTACTTC. Encoded protein: CATRGQGAAEQYF.

The rearrangement links TRBV7-3 to TRBJ2-2; 7 bases align to TRBD2. V was pared by 5 bases and J by 0 bases, with 12 bases of the junction left unmatched. The CDR3 extends over 18 amino acids. Germline V gives CDR1 SGHTA, CDR2 FQGTGA. The CDR3 here is CASSPRWGGRSNTGELFF. In DNA, the CDR3 is TGTGCCAGCAGCCCCCGTTGGGGCGGGAGATCGAACACCGGGGAGCTGTTTTTT.

V gene TRBV20-1 combines with J gene TRBJ2-1; TRBD2 agrees at 9 bases. With V trimmed by 3 bases and J by 0 bases, 12 bases remained unmatched. Germline CDR1 is DFQATT and CDR2 is SNEGSKA (reference sequence). This CDR3 is 18 amino acids long. The CDR3 DNA follows: TGCAGTGCTAGTGTCGGAGCGGGAGGCGCGAGCTCCTACAATGAGCAGTTCTTC. It specifies CSASVGAGGASSYNEQFF.

The rearrangement uses TRBV5-1 and TRBJ1-2, with TRBD1 identical over 8 bases. The CDR3 has 17 residues. V dropped 3 bases and J dropped 1; count of bases not matched to a gene: 11. Germline V lookup: CDR1 SGHRS, CDR2 YFSETQ. CDR3 residues: CASSSLGQGWYNYGYTF. The CDR3 DNA sequence: TGCGCCAGCAGCTCTCTAGGACAGGGATGGTATAACTATGGCTACACCTTC.

This chain links TRBV6-1 with TRBJ2-7; D possibly corresponds to TRBD2 (7 bases). CDR1 MNHNS and CDR2 SASEGT come from the germline V gene. This CDR3 comprises 14 residues. The germline V and J ends were trimmed by 2 bases and 1 base, with 9 bases remaining between them. This CDR3 reads CASSEKGGSYEQYF. CDR3 nucleotide sequence: TGTGCCAGCAGTGAAAAGGGGGGGTCCTACGAGCAGTACTTC.

The V gene is TRBV19, the J gene TRBJ1-2; tentative D call: TRBD1 (5 bases). Germline V gene data show CDR1 as LNHDA and CDR2 as SQIVND (reference sequence). The CDR3 sequence is 13 residues long. Trimming pared 3 bases from V and 3 bases from J, leaving 8 bases between. The CDR3 coding sequence is TGTGCCAGTAGTATTGGGGGGGACTATGGCTACACCTTC. It yields the protein CASSIGGDYGYTF.